The 29 T cell receptor beta chains below were found in one sample sequenced in a study of neurological immune-mediated disorders. TCRdb re-derived calls from the 5' RACE reads in MiXCR, one entry per CDR3 protein. The data show 43,000 or so distinct CDR3 sequences, around an eighth seen once. As to time point: longitudinal time-point 3. Sequencing was performed on PBMCs. The receptor set was obtained from a man younger than 45 in good health.

This clonotype was found many times. The chain recombines TRBV29-1 with TRBJ2-3, with TRBD1 identical over 12 bases. The CDR3 consists of 17 residues. The J segment lost 6 bases and the V segment lost 6 bases, leaving 16 bases of the junction unmatched. Germline CDR1 reads SQVTM; CDR2 reads ANQGSEA. The CDR3, as DNA: TGCAGCGTCGGGACAGGGGGCGGTGGGACTCCCCTGGATACGCAGTATTTT. This encodes CSVGTGGGGTPLDTQYF.

This clonotype was detected many times. DNA for the CDR3: TGTGCCAGCGGGTGGGGGGGGTCAGCACCCCTCCACTTT. Its translation: CASGWGGSAPLHF. This rearrangement joins TRBV27 to TRBJ1-6; possible D gene TRBD1, 5 bases. CDR3 length: 13 amino acids. V lost 8 bases and J lost 11, with 16 bases in between. Germline V gene lookup returns CDR1 MNHEY and CDR2 SMNVEV (reference sequence).

This clonotype was counted ten times or more. V usage is TRBV7-2 and J usage is TRBJ1-4; a weak D match, TRBD1 (6 bases). The germline V gene encodes CDR1 SGHTA and CDR2 FQGNSA. CDR3 length equals 14 residues. Trimming cost V 6 bases and J 7 bases, with 15 bases left between them. This chain's CDR3 is CASRQGPLGEKLFF. CDR3 DNA: TGTGCCAGCAGACAGGGCCCCCTGGGTGAAAAACTGTTTTTT. The variable domain in full, with the rest retrieved from reference TRBV7-2 and TRBJ1-4, is GAGVSQSPSNKVTEKGKDVELRCDPISGHTALYWYRQSLGQGLEFLIYFQGNSAPDKSGLPSDRFSAERTGGSVSTLTIQRTQQEDSAVYLCASRQGPLGEKLFFGSGTQLSVL.

CDR3 residues: CAFSGSGYNEQFF. The DNA for the CDR3 is TGTGCTTTTAGCGGGAGTGGCTACAATGAGCAGTTCTTC. The chain joins TRBV30 to TRBJ2-1; 9 nucleotides line up with TRBD2. The CDR3 extends over 13 amino acids. Germline CDR1 is GTSNPN and CDR2 is SVGIG (reference sequence).

This clonotype has at least ten counts. The V call is TRBV4-1, the J call TRBJ2-4; the D call may be TRBD1 or TRBD2 (5 bases each). Per germline, CDR1 MGHRA and CDR2 YSYEKL. The CDR3 consists of 14 residues. Trimming removed 0 bases from V and 8 bases from J, with 11 bases in between. CDR3 DNA sequence: TGCGCCAGCAGCCAAGAGGGGGATTGGGACATTCAGTACTTC. The encoded protein is CASSQEGDWDIQYF.

At least ten counts were recorded for this clonotype. The rearrangement uses TRBV29-1 and TRBJ2-7; D not certain. The CDR3 totals 13 residues. Trimming left V 7 bases short and J 0 bases short, with 13 bases between. Germline V gives CDR1 SQVTM, CDR2 ANQGSEA. DNA for the CDR3: TGCAGCGCCGCCGGTTCCCTCTCCTACGAGCAGTACTTC. Its translation: CSAAGSLSYEQYF.

This clonotype was observed many times. The chain employs TRBV4-1 and TRBJ1-5; D is perhaps TRBD1 (5 bases). Germline CDR1 and CDR2: MGHRA and YSYEKL. Trimming pared 0 bases from V and 3 bases from J, leaving 12 bases between. The CDR3 runs 16 residues. CDR3 region: CASSQDRGASNQPQHF. The CDR3, as DNA: TGCGCCAGCAGCCAAGATAGAGGGGCCTCCAATCAGCCCCAGCATTTT.

This clonotype was counted at least ten times. The chain employs TRBV20-1 and TRBJ2-7; 14 bases agree with TRBD2. The CDR3 contains 13 residues. The germline V gene encodes CDR1 DFQATT and CDR2 SNEGSKA (reference sequence). The ends lost 6 bases at V and 4 bases at J; junction bases unmatched: 2. The CDR3 sequence is CSAGTSGSYEQYF. The DNA of the CDR3 is TGCAGTGCCGGGACTAGCGGGAGTTACGAGCAGTACTTC.

This clonotype was seen ten or more times. The chain joins TRBV20-1 to TRBJ1-2; possible D gene TRBD1, 6 bases. Germline CDR1 reads DFQATT; CDR2 reads SNEGSKA (reference sequence). The CDR3 is 14 residues long. V was cut by 1 base and J by 2 bases, with 11 bases left in between. CDR3 in DNA: TGCAGTGCTAGAGGAGGGCAGGGGAACTATGGCTACACCTTC. Translation: CSARGGQGNYGYTF.

This clonotype came up many times. V and J are TRBV28 and TRBJ2-7; 12 bases map to TRBD2. Germline V gene sequence: CDR1 MDHEN, CDR2 SYDVKM. This CDR3 has 16 residues. Unmatched junction bases numbered 7, after V lost 6 bases and J lost 1 base. The CDR3 protein is CASSSTTSGSSYEQYF. CDR3 DNA sequence: TGTGCCAGCAGCTCAACGACTAGCGGGAGTTCCTACGAGCAGTACTTC.

This clonotype was recorded at least ten times. V usage is TRBV7-2 and J usage is TRBJ1-1, with 7 nucleotides matching TRBD1. V lost 5 bases to trimming and J lost 7 bases; unmatched junction nucleotides: 13. The CDR3 has 15 amino acids. Germline assignment: CDR1 SGHTA and CDR2 FQGNSA. CDR3 loop: CASSPSGGDGFEAFF. Written as DNA, the CDR3 is TGTGCCAGCAGCCCATCAGGGGGGGATGGGTTTGAAGCTTTCTTT.

In this sample, this clonotype turned up many times. This chain joins TRBV3-1 and TRBJ1-5; the D is unclear. Germline V CDR1 and CDR2: LGHDT, YNNKEL (reference sequence). Deletions cut 4 bases from V and 1 base from J, with 11 bases between. The CDR3 sequence is 15 residues long. The CDR3 DNA sequence: TGTGCCAGCAGCCCTCAAGTTCAAAGCAATCAGCCCCAGCATTTT. Translated: CASSPQVQSNQPQHF.

The chain recombines TRBV5-1 with TRBJ1-2; the match to TRBD1 covers 7 bases. Germline assignment: CDR1 SGHRS and CDR2 YFSETQ. Germline trimming cut 5 bases from V and 4 bases from J; bases unmatched to any gene: 14. The CDR3 contains 16 residues. CDR3 sequence: CASRSQLGAGGYGYTF. CDR3 sequence (DNA): TGCGCCAGCAGATCCCAACTGGGTGCAGGGGGCTATGGCTACACCTTC.

The rearrangement links TRBV4-1 to TRBJ2-3; D might be TRBD2 (6 bases). CDR3 size: 16 residues. From germline, CDR1 is MGHRA and CDR2 YSYEKL. Trimming took off 3 bases at V and 3 bases at J, with 16 bases between the two ends. The CDR3 loop reads CASSQVGTGVTDTQYF. As DNA, the CDR3 is TGCGCCAGCAGCCAGGTCGGAACGGGAGTAACAGATACGCAGTATTTT.

Ten or more counts support this clonotype. The rearrangement links TRBV7-7 to TRBJ2-1; D not resolved. This CDR3 has 15 amino acids. The V gene lost 1 base and the J gene lost 4 bases, with 11 bases spanning the gap. The germline V gene has CDR1 SSHAT and CDR2 FNYEAQ (reference sequence). CDR3 nucleotides: TGTGCCAGCAGCTTAGGGACGGGCACTTACAATGAGCAGTTCTTC. Protein product: CASSLGTGTYNEQFF.

This clonotype showed up many times. The rearrangement joins TRBV5-5 to TRBJ2-5; 7 positions match TRBD2. Germline loops: CDR1 SGHKS, CDR2 YYEKEE (reference sequence). The CDR3 length is 13 residues. Trimming removed 3 bases from V and 5 bases from J; junction bases left unmatched: 4. CDR3 DNA: TGTGCCAGCAGCTCGGGACTACGGGAGACCCAGTACTTC. This codes for CASSSGLRETQYF.

In this sample, this clonotype turned up many times. The chain employs TRBV18 and TRBJ2-7; D gene ambiguous. The germline V gene has CDR1 KGHSH and CDR2 LQKENI. Deletions cut 7 bases from V and 0 bases from J, with 13 bases between. The CDR3 sequence is 14 residues long. CDR3 in amino acids: CASYGDTSSYEQYF. The CDR3 bases are TGTGCCAGCTACGGAGACACGAGCTCCTACGAGCAGTACTTC.

The chain couples TRBV11-2 to TRBJ2-5; D gene ambiguous. V gave up 1 base and J gave up 5 bases, with 8 bases separating them. Germline CDR1 SGHAT, CDR2 FQNNGV. The CDR3 length is 13 residues. Here the CDR3 reads CASSLGDGETQYF. CDR3 bases: TGTGCCAGCAGCTTAGGGGATGGGGAGACCCAGTACTTC.

The J gene is TRBJ1-2, the V gene TRBV28; no definite D call. The CDR3 consists of 14 residues. Germline lookup yields CDR1 MDHEN and CDR2 SYDVKM. V lost 4 bases and J lost 8, with 17 bases in between. The CDR3 region has the DNA TGTGCCAGCAGTTCCGACTTAGTAGCTCCCGGCTACACCTTC. This codes for CASSSDLVAPGYTF.

This clonotype was seen at least ten times. The chain has TRBV10-3 and TRBJ2-4; tentatively, D is TRBD2 (5 bases). The V and J ends lost 3 bases and 0 bases respectively, with 6 bases between them. This CDR3 is 14 amino acids long. The germline V gene has CDR1 ENHRY and CDR2 SYGVKD. CDR3 nucleotides: TGTGCCATCAGTGAAGCGGTAGCCAAAAACATTCAGTACTTC. This encodes CAISEAVAKNIQYF.

This clonotype was picked up many times. The V call is TRBV5-1, the J call TRBJ1-4; TRBD1 is a possible D gene (6 bases). V shed 0 bases and J shed 7 bases, with 13 bases lying between them. The CDR3 totals 15 residues. Germline-derived CDR1 and CDR2 are SGHRS and YFSETQ. The CDR3 nucleotides are TGCGCCAGCAGCTTGGGAGGGACAAGGGGTGAAAAACTGTTTTTT. Its translation: CASSLGGTRGEKLFF.

This chain uses TRBV5-1 with TRBJ2-3, with no clear D. The germline V and J ends were trimmed by 5 bases and 0 bases, with 13 bases remaining between them. Germline-derived CDR1 and CDR2 are SGHRS and YFSETQ. The CDR3 contains 15 residues. Here the CDR3 reads CASSSSVASTDTQYF. The CDR3 DNA sequence: TGCGCCAGCAGTTCGAGCGTAGCTAGCACAGATACGCAGTATTTT.

This sequence joins TRBV14 and TRBJ2-1; 16 bases are a match to TRBD2. The V gene's germline CDR1 is SGHDN and CDR2 FVKESK. Unmatched junction bases numbered 18, after V lost 5 bases and J lost 5 bases. The CDR3 sequence is 21 residues long. The CDR3 nucleotides read TGTGCCAGCAGCTACCGGGGACTAGCGGGAGGGCCCTCAAAGAGAAACAATGAGCAGTTCTTC. Residues: CASSYRGLAGGPSKRNNEQFF.

This clonotype was counted ten times or more. The V and J genes are TRBV20-1 and TRBJ2-1; no firm D call. Germline CDR1 DFQATT, CDR2 SNEGSKA (reference sequence). Trimming cost V 1 base and J 15 bases, with 13 bases left between them. This CDR3 contains 11 residues. CDR3 coding DNA: TGCAGTGCTAGAGCTACGTCCTCGACGTTCTTC. Translating it yields CSARATSSTFF.

In this sample, this clonotype turned up many times. The chain links TRBV10-3 to TRBJ2-5; 14 bases are a match to TRBD2. The CDR3 covers 23 residues. Germline V gene lookup returns CDR1 ENHRY and CDR2 SYGVKD. The junction had 25 bases not matched to a gene; V was cut back by 6 bases and J by 1 base. Written as DNA, the CDR3 is TGTGCCATCAGAGCCGGGGCCGGGACACCCGGGACTAGCGGGAGAGAGCTCCAAGAGACCCAGTACTTC. Translating gives CAIRAGAGTPGTSGRELQETQYF.

The chain joins TRBV2 to TRBJ2-5, with TRBD1 matching 8 bases. The germline CDR1 and CDR2 sequences are SNHLY and FYNNEI. The CDR3 loop spans 13 amino acids. Unmatched junction bases numbered 4, after V lost 5 bases and J lost 5 bases. The CDR3 region has the DNA TGTGCCAGCAGTCAGACAGGGGTGGAGACCCAGTACTTC. Amino acid sequence: CASSQTGVETQYF.

V gene TRBV20-1 combines with J gene TRBJ2-5; 10 nucleotides align to TRBD1. V shed 0 bases and J 2 bases; nucleotides not matched to a gene: 3. The CDR3 totals 15 residues. The germline V gene has CDR1 DFQATT and CDR2 SNEGSKA (reference sequence). The CDR3 reads CSARDGTGAQETQYF. As DNA, the CDR3 is TGCAGTGCTAGAGATGGGACAGGGGCACAAGAGACCCAGTACTTC.

There are many counts of this clonotype. This rearrangement joins TRBV5-1 to TRBJ2-7; 7 nucleotides line up with TRBD2. The germline V gene encodes CDR1 SGHRS and CDR2 YFSETQ. V lost 5 bases to trimming and J lost 0 bases; unmatched junction nucleotides: 5. The CDR3 totals 14 residues. The CDR3 DNA reads as TGCGCCAGCAGGTCTAGCGGCAGCTCCTACGAGCAGTACTTC. Encoded protein: CASRSSGSSYEQYF.

The sample holds many counts of this clonotype. The rearrangement joins TRBV7-2 to TRBJ1-3; D is possibly TRBD1 (6 bases). Germline CDR1 SGHTA, CDR2 FQGNSA. The germline V and J ends were trimmed by 2 bases and 0 bases, with 17 bases remaining between them. The CDR3 extends over 18 amino acids. Written as DNA, the CDR3 is TGTGCCAGCAGCTTAAGGACCTCAGGGACAATCTCTGGAAACACCATATATTTT. Its protein is CASSLRTSGTISGNTIYF.